This passage covers 25 T cell receptor beta chains from one sample sequenced in a study of CD8 T cells in Susac syndrome. An input of roughly 0.5 to 1 ug of RNA was subjected to reverse transcription using random hexamers. TCRdb ran MiXCR on the immunoSEQ multiplex PCR reads and lists one entry per CDR3 protein. The sample carries a few hundred thousand distinct CDR3 sequences, 93% recorded once. The sample comprised CD4+ T cells from PBMCs. The receptor set was obtained from a human donor with multiple sclerosis.

This sequence joins TRBV12-3 or TRBV12-4 and TRBJ2-7; maybe TRBD1 (5 bases). V shed 3 bases and J shed 0 bases, with 12 bases lying between them. The CDR3 runs to 15 residues. The CDR3 sequence: CASSLSSQGSYEQYF. CDR3 DNA sequence: TGTGCCAGCAGTTTGTCATCGCAGGGCTCCTACGAGCAGTACTTC.

The chain recombines TRBV7-8 with TRBJ2-2; 11 bases are a match to TRBD1. Germline loops: CDR1 SGHVS, CDR2 FQNEAQ. V lost 6 bases, J lost 5 bases, and 5 bases stayed unmatched. This CDR3 region has 15 residues. The CDR3 coding sequence is TGTGCCAGCAGGGGGACAGGGGGTAATACCGGGGAGCTGTTTTTT. Protein sequence: CASRGTGGNTGELFF.

The chain has TRBV7-2 and TRBJ2-3; weak D call: TRBD1 (6 bases). The germline V gene has CDR1 SGHTA and CDR2 FQGNSA. The germline V and J ends were trimmed by 1 base and 3 bases, with 14 bases remaining between them. The CDR3 sequence is 16 residues long. This chain's CDR3 is CASSLESTGSTDTQYF. Written as DNA, the CDR3 is TGTGCCAGCAGCTTAGAATCCACAGGGAGTACAGATACGCAGTATTTT.

This clonotype has a single count. The chain couples TRBV5-8 to TRBJ1-4; 9 nucleotides align to TRBD1. The CDR3 runs 15 residues. J was trimmed by 6 bases and V by 3 bases; bases with no gene match: 6. Germline CDR1 and CDR2: SGHTS and YDEGEE. The CDR3 spells CASSSRGTGYEKLFF. The CDR3 DNA follows: TGTGCCAGCAGCTCCCGAGGGACAGGGTATGAAAAACTGTTTTTT. Supplemented by reference TRBV5-8 and TRBJ1-4, the full variable domain reads EAGVTQSPTHLIKTRGQQATLRCSPISGHTSVYWYQQALGLGLQFLLWYDEGEERNRGNFPPRFSGRQFPNYSSELNVNALELEDSALYLCASSSRGTGYEKLFFGSGTQLSVL.

The chain has TRBV3-1 and TRBJ1-1, with D possibly being TRBD1 (6 bases). V was trimmed by 3 bases and J by 1 base, leaving 9 bases between them. CDR1 is LGHDT and CDR2 is YNNKEL in the germline V gene (reference sequence). The CDR3 covers 14 residues. The CDR3 protein is CASSHTGKNTEAFF. CDR3 sequence (DNA): TGTGCCAGCAGCCATACAGGGAAGAACACTGAAGCTTTCTTT.

This clonotype was counted a single time. The rearrangement links TRBV6-5 to TRBJ1-5, with D possibly matching TRBD1 (6 bases). The CDR3 length is 14 residues. Germline V CDR1 and CDR2: MNHEY, SVGAGI. Trimming removed 5 bases from V and 3 bases from J, with 11 bases in between. The DNA for the CDR3 is TGTGCCAGCAGTCAAGACAGGTACAATCAGCCCCAGCATTTT. It codes for CASSQDRYNQPQHF.

The gene calls are TRBV9 and TRBJ1-2; D is perhaps TRBD1 (5 bases). CDR1 is SGDLS, CDR2 YYNGEE, per germline. Trimming took off 3 bases at V and 4 bases at J, with 16 bases between the two ends. This CDR3 is built from 15 residues. CDR3 region: CASSAQGFSGYGYTF. CDR3 in DNA: TGTGCCAGCAGCGCTCAGGGTTTTTCGGGCTATGGCTACACCTTC.

This clonotype has a single count. The rearrangement joins TRBV7-9 to TRBJ2-7; 9 nucleotides line up with TRBD1. Germline values: CDR1 SEHNR, CDR2 FQNEAQ (reference sequence). V shed 5 bases, J shed 4 bases, and the junction held 9 bases outside the gene matches. This CDR3 has 15 amino acids. Written as DNA, the CDR3 is TGTGCCAGCAGCATCGGACAGGGGAGAGGTTACGAGCAGTACGTC. Translated, it gives CASSIGQGRGYEQYV.

This chain connects TRBV11-2 to TRBJ2-5; D is ambiguous. Germline V CDR1 and CDR2: SGHAT, FQNNGV. Trimming took off 2 bases at V and 8 bases at J, with 12 bases between the two ends. The CDR3 length is 13 residues. The CDR3 coding sequence is TGTGCCAGCAGCTTATTGGGTGCTGTTACCCAGTACTTC. Encoded protein: CASSLLGAVTQYF.

V is TRBV5-1 and J is TRBJ2-5; weak D call: TRBD1 (7 bases). The germline CDR1 and CDR2 sequences are SGHRS and YFSETQ. CDR3 length: 16 residues. V lost 4 bases and J 3 bases, leaving 19 bases between the germline ends. The CDR3: CASSPGLLGTEETQYF. For the CDR3, the DNA is TGCGCCAGCAGCCCGGGACTGTTAGGGACAGAAGAGACCCAGTACTTC.

The chain combines TRBV20-1 with TRBJ1-5; D uncertain. The CDR3 loop spans 12 amino acids. V lost 5 bases and J lost 6, with 11 bases in between. Germline V gene lookup returns CDR1 DFQATT and CDR2 SNEGSKA (reference sequence). The CDR3 region is CSAGSQGQPQHF. The CDR3, as DNA: TGCAGTGCTGGGTCTCAAGGTCAGCCCCAGCATTTT.

V usage is TRBV20-1 and J usage is TRBJ2-2, with TRBD1 matching over 7 bases. V was clipped by 0 bases and J by 0 bases; unmatched bases: 7. Germline-derived CDR1 and CDR2 are DFQATT and SNEGSKA (reference sequence). The CDR3 spans 17 residues. The CDR3 spells CSARDPDGTANTGELFF. The CDR3 DNA follows: TGCAGTGCTAGAGACCCGGATGGGACAGCGAACACCGGGGAGCTGTTTTTT.

This clonotype showed up just once. This rearrangement joins TRBV12-3 or TRBV12-4 to TRBJ2-2; D is unresolved. The CDR3 has 14 residues. Trimming removed 6 bases from V and 4 bases from J, with 12 bases in between. CDR3 nucleotides: TGTGCCAGCAGCCGGCGGACGGGCACCGGGGAGCTGTTTTTT. Residues: CASSRRTGTGELFF.

This chain connects TRBV12-3 or TRBV12-4 to TRBJ2-5, with unresolved D. The V gene lost 6 bases and the J gene lost 1 base, with 12 bases spanning the gap. CDR3 length: 14 amino acids. This chain's CDR3 is CASSLDTFQETQYF. The CDR3 coding sequence is TGTGCCAGCAGCCTCGACACCTTCCAAGAGACCCAGTACTTC.

V usage is TRBV6-5 and J usage is TRBJ2-1; TRBD1 matches at 9 bases. V gave up 7 bases and J gave up 8 bases; unmatched junction bases: 12. The germline gives CDR1 MNHEY, CDR2 SVGAGI. The CDR3 is 15 residues long. CDR3 sequence (DNA): TGTGCCAGCACGTTACAGGGGGCCCTTCGCGATGAGCAGTTCTTC. Encoded protein: CASTLQGALRDEQFF.

The chain is built from TRBV27 and TRBJ2-1; 10 bases line up with TRBD1. Per germline, CDR1 MNHEY and CDR2 SMNVEV (reference sequence). The length of the CDR3 is 17 residues. The trim removed 0 bases at V and 9 bases at J, leaving 11 bases unmatched. The DNA of the CDR3 is TGTGCCAGCAGTTTATCGTCGGGGGACAGGGGTACGAGTGAGCAGTTCTTC. Protein product: CASSLSSGDRGTSEQFF.

The chain couples TRBV27 to TRBJ1-2, with D possibly TRBD1 on 5 matching bases. The CDR3 runs 14 residues. V lost 3 bases, J lost 4 bases, and 12 bases lay in between. Looked up from germline, CDR1 is MNHEY and CDR2 is SMNVEV (reference sequence). The CDR3, as DNA: TGTGCCAGCAGTTTCCAATTTGGGGGCTATGGCTACACCTTC. Amino acids: CASSFQFGGYGYTF.

The V call is TRBV5-1, the J call TRBJ2-2; TRBD2 agrees at 13 bases. CDR1 is SGHRS and CDR2 is YFSETQ in the germline V gene. This CDR3 contains 22 residues. J lost 3 bases, V lost 2 bases, and 19 bases had no gene match. The CDR3 DNA reads as TGCGCCAGCAGCTTCCGTGACTCTACTAGCGGGAGGGCCTTAGAATACACCGGGGAGCTGTTTTTT. This translates into CASSFRDSTSGRALEYTGELFF.

The chain combines TRBV11-2 with TRBJ1-3; weak D call: TRBD1 (5 bases). The CDR3 has 17 residues. Between the trimmed V and J ends, which lost 1 base and 1 base, there was a span of 14 bases. Per the germline V gene, CDR1 is SGHAT and CDR2 is FQNNGV. The CDR3 region has the DNA TGTGCCAGCAGCTTAGGACTCAGGGAAACGTCTGGAAACACCATATATTTT. It translates to CASSLGLRETSGNTIYF.

The J gene is TRBJ2-7, the V gene TRBV4-1, with no clear D. V lost 1 base and J lost 3, with 7 bases in between. In germline, CDR1 is MGHRA, CDR2 YSYEKL. This CDR3 spans 13 amino acids. The CDR3 DNA reads as TGCGCCAGCAGCCAAGGCCGGTTCTACGAGCAGTACTTC. This sequence encodes CASSQGRFYEQYF.

V is TRBV25-1 and J is TRBJ1-2; no clear D gene. The germline V and J ends were trimmed by 4 bases and 8 bases, with 17 bases remaining between them. Germline V gene lookup returns CDR1 MGHDK and CDR2 SYGVNS. The CDR3 has 14 residues. The CDR3 spells CASSGHGRFQGYTF. CDR3 in DNA: TGTGCCAGCAGTGGACACGGTCGTTTCCAGGGCTACACCTTC.

The chain recombines TRBV12-3 or TRBV12-4 with TRBJ2-2; D perhaps matches TRBD1 (5 bases). The CDR3 spans 15 residues. The V end lost 2 bases, the J end lost 0 bases, and 7 bases lay between the germline ends. The CDR3 reads CASSLQGTNTGELFF. CDR3 nucleotides: TGTGCCAGCAGTTTACAGGGAACGAACACCGGGGAGCTGTTTTTT.

This chain connects TRBV7-8 to TRBJ1-6; 7 bases match TRBD1. The ends lost 4 bases at V and 0 bases at J; junction bases unmatched: 6. Germline V lookup: CDR1 SGHVS, CDR2 FQNEAQ. The CDR3 totals 17 residues. The DNA for the CDR3 is TGTGCCAGCAGCTCCGGGACAGTTAGCTCCTATAATTCACCCCTCCACTTT. Translation gives CASSSGTVSSYNSPLHF.

This chain uses TRBV5-6 with TRBJ1-5; a possible D gene is TRBD1 (5 bases). This CDR3 has 13 residues. Between the trimmed V and J ends, which lost 0 bases and 4 bases, there was a span of 5 bases. Germline loops: CDR1 SGHDT, CDR2 YYEEEE. The CDR3 region has the DNA TGTGCCAGCAGCTTGGACAGGAATCAGCCCCAGCATTTT. Translating it yields CASSLDRNQPQHF.

The V and J genes are TRBV29-1 and TRBJ2-5; a weak D match, TRBD1 (5 bases). The CDR3 loop spans 11 amino acids. Trimming pared 8 bases from V and 2 bases from J, leaving 9 bases between. The germline V gene encodes CDR1 SQVTM and CDR2 ANQGSEA. CDR3 nucleotide sequence: TGCAGCCCCAGGGATCAAGAGACCCAGTACTTC. Translated, it gives CSPRDQETQYF.